This TCR beta chain is from a study of T cell repertoires in aging, cancer and after chemotherapy. Study background: The whole study produced a dataset of several million TCR reads.

On this clonotype: Its antigen is currently unknown.

A mixed TRB-A/B primer pool amplified rearranged TRB by multiplex touch-down PCR. From the multiplex PCR reads, TCRdb called clonotypes with MiXCR, one entry per CDR3 protein. The sample records approximately 3,000 distinct CDR3 sequences, about 44% being singletons. V was clipped by 7 bases and J by 4 bases, with 17 bases between them. This CDR3 is 14 amino acids long. Germline lookup yields CDR1 PRHDT and CDR2 FYEKMQ (reference sequence). The template was genomic DNA from peripheral blood, not RNA. Findings and limits, study-wide: Untreated cancer patients had significantly lower blood TCR diversity than age-matched healthy donors. Healthy donors lost TCR diversity with age mainly through richness, cancer patients through richness and evenness.

The sequencing sample was made of blood. This TCR was recovered from a human donor with a solid tumor. The chain uses TRBV13 and TRBJ2-7, with D tentatively TRBD1 or TRBD2 (7 bases each). CDR3 DNA: TGTGCCAGCATCAAGCGGGACAGAGGTTACGAGCAGTACTTC. Amino acid sequence: CASIKRDRGYEQYF.